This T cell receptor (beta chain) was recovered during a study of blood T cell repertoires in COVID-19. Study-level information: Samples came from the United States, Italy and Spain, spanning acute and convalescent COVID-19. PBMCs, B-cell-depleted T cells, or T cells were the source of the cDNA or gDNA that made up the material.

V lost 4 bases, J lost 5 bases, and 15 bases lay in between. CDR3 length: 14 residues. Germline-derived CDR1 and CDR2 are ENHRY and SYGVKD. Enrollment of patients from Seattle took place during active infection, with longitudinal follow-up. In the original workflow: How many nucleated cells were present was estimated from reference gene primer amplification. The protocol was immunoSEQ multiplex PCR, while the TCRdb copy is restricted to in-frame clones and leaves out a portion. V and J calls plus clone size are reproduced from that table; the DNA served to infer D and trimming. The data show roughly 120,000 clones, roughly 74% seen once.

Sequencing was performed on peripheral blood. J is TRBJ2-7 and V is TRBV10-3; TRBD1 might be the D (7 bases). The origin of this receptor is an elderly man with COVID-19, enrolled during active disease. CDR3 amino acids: CAISGGTVTHEQYF. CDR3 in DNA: TGTGCCATCAGTGGCGGGACAGTAACCCACGAGCAGTACTTC.